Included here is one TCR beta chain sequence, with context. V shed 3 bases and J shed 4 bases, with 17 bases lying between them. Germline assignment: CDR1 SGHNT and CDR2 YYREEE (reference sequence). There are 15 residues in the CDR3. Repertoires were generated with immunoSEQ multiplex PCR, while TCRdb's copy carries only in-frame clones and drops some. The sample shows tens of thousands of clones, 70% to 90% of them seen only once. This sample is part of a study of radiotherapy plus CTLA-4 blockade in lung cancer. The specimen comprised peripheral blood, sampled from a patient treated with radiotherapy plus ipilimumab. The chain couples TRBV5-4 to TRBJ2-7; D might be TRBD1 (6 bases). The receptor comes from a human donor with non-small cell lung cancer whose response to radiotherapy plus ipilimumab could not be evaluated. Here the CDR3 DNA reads TGTGCCAGCAGCTCACAGGGTTCTTTAGGGTACGAGCAGTACTTC. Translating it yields CASSSQGSLGYEQYF.